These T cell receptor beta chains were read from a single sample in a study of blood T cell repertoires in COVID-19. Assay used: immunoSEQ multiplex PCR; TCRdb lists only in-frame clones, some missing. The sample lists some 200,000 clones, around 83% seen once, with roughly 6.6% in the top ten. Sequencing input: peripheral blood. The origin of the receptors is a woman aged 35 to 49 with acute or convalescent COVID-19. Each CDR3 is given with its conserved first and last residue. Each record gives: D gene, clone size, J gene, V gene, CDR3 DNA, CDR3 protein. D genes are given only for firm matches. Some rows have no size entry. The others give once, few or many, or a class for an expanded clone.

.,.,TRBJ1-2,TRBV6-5,TGTGCCAGCAGTCCCACAGGGCCTACTGGCTACACCTTC,CASSPTGPTGYTF
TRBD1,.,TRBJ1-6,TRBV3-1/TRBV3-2,TGTGCCAGCAGCCGATGGACAGGAGGAGATAATTCACCCCTCCACTTT,CASSRWTGGDNSPLHF
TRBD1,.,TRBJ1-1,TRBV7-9,TGTGCCAGCAGCTCAGGGACAGGCGCCACTGAAGCTTTCTTT,CASSSGTGATEAFF
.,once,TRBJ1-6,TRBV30,TGTGCCTGGAGAGGTCCCGGGACATGGTATAATTCACCCCTCCACTTT,CAWRGPGTWYNSPLHF
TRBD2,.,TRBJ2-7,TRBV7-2,TGTGCCAGCAGCTTAGTTCCGCGGGAGGGGGCCGAGCAGTACTTC,CASSLVPREGAEQYF
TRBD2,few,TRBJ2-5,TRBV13,TGTGCCAGCAGCCCCGAGACTAGCGGAGGGAGGACCCAGTACTTC,CASSPETSGGRTQYF
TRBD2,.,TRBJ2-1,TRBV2,TGTGCCAGCAGGTCCACCATAGCGGGTACCTACAATGAGCAGTTCTTC,CASRSTIAGTYNEQFF
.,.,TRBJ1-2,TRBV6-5,TGTGCCAGCGCGGGGGGCCCACTTGGCTACACCTTC,CASAGGPLGYTF
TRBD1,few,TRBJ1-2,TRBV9,TGTGCCAGCAGCGTAGCTTCTGGGACAGCCTATGGCTACACCTTC,CASSVASGTAYGYTF
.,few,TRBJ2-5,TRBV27,TGTGCCAGCAGTCGTGTTCTAGATCCAGAGACCCAGTACTTC,CASSRVLDPETQYF
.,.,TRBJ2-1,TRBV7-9,TGTGCCAGCAGCTTAGAGGGTAGGACTACTAATGAGCAGTTCTTC,CASSLEGRTTNEQFF
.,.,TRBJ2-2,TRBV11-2,TGTGCCAGCAGCCCCCCCGGTAGGAGGAGGGAGCTGTTTTTT,CASSPPGRRRELFF
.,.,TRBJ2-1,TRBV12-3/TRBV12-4,TGTGCCAGCAGTAGGCAACGGGTAAATGAGCAGTTCTTC,CASSRQRVNEQFF
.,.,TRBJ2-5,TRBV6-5,TGTGCCAGCAGCATTCAGCAAGAGACCCAGTACTTC,CASSIQQETQYF
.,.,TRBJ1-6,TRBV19,TGTGCCAGTTCAACAGGCGATTCACCCCTCCACTTT,CASSTGDSPLHF
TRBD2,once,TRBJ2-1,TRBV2,TGTGCCAGTCGGACTAGCGGGATCTATGGTGAGCAGTTCTTC,CASRTSGIYGEQFF
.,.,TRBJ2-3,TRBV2,TGTGCCAGCAGTACCTCTTGGGGGGTTACAGATACGCAGTATTTT,CASSTSWGVTDTQYF
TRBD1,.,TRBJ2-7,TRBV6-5,TGTGCCAGCAGAAGGGACAGGGGGTTATACGAGCAGTACTTC,CASRRDRGLYEQYF
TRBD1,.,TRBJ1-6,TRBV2,TGTGCCAGCAGTGAAGGGACAGGGATTGGGTCCAGAAGCTCACCCCTCCACTTT,CASSEGTGIGSRSSPLHF
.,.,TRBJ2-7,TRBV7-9,TGTGCCAGCAGCTTAGTCCAGGACCCAAGGGGCGAGCAGTACTTC,CASSLVQDPRGEQYF
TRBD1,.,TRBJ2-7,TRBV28,TGTGCCAGCAGCTTCAGGGGGCTAGTATCCTACGAGCAGTACTTC,CASSFRGLVSYEQYF
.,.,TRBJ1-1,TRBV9,TGTGCCAGCAGCGTAGACCTGACACAGAACACTGAAGCTTTCTTT,CASSVDLTQNTEAFF
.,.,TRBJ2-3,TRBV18,TGTGCCAGCTCACCACCCTCTCCCCCAGATACGCAGTATTTT,CASSPPSPPDTQYF
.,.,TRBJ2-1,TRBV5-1,TGCGCCAGCAGCCAGGAGGGGTCTGAGTACAATGAGCAGTTCTTC,CASSQEGSEYNEQFF
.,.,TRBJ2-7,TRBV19,TGTGCCAGTAGTACCCGGGCAGGGGAATCCTACGAGCAGTACTTC,CASSTRAGESYEQYF
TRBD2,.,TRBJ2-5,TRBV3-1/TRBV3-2,TGTGCCAGCAGCCAAGATCTCATCGGGCTAGCGGGAGGAGAGACCCAGTACTTC,CASSQDLIGLAGGETQYF
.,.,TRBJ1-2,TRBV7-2,TGTGCCAGCAGCTTAGGGACCAGGGTATTGTTGGATGGCTACACCTTC,CASSLGTRVLLDGYTF
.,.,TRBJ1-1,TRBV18,TGTGCCAGCTCACCCGTCGCCCAGGCTCGAACTGAAGCTTTCTTT,CASSPVAQARTEAFF
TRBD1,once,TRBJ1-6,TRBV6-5,TGTGCCACTCAGACAGGGGTTAATTCACCCCTCCACTTT,CATQTGVNSPLHF
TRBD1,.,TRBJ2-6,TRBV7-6,TGTGCCAGCAGCTCGACAGGGGGGGCCGGGGCCAACGTCCTGACTTTC,CASSSTGGAGANVLTF
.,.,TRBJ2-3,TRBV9,TGTGCCAGCAGCGTAGCCGGCGGACATACCACAGATACGCAGTATTTT,CASSVAGGHTTDTQYF
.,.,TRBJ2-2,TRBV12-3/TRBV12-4,TGTGCCAGCAGTTTATCTGAGGGGGAGCTGTTTTTT,CASSLSEGELFF
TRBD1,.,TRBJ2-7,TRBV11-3,TGTGCCAGCAGCAAAGGGACAGCTAACGAGCAGTACTTC,CASSKGTANEQYF
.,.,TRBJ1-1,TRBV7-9,TGTGCCAGCATCCGTCAAGGGGGACGCATGAACACTGAAGCTTTCTTT,CASIRQGGRMNTEAFF
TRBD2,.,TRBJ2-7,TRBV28,TGTGCCAGCAGTTTGGACGTGGGGACTAGTCCTCTCTCCTACGAGCAGTACTTC,CASSLDVGTSPLSYEQYF
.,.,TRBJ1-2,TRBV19,TGTGCCAGTAGAGCCCTCCAGGGGACCTATGGCTACACCTTC,CASRALQGTYGYTF
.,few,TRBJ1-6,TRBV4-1,TGCGCCAGCAGCCAAGAGAGCTCACCCCTCCACTTT,CASSQESSPLHF
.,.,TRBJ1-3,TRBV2,TGTGCCAGCAGCGTACAAGGAAACACCATATATTTT,CASSVQGNTIYF
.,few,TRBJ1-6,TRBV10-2,TGCGCCAGCAAGCTGGAGAGTGCGTCACCCCTCCACTTT,CASKLESASPLHF